This TCR beta chain was obtained from a study of blood T cell repertoires in COVID-19. For the study at large: Both acute and convalescent COVID-19 samples were obtained from the United States, Italy and Spain. From T cells, B-cell-depleted T cells, or PBMCs came the material, which was cDNA or gDNA.

CDR1 is SEHNR and CDR2 is FQNEAQ in the germline V gene (reference sequence). The CDR3 length is 12 residues. The V end lost 5 bases, the J end lost 5 bases, and 4 bases lay between the germline ends. In Seattle, patients joined the study during active infection and were tracked longitudinally. TCRdb's table, derived via immunoSEQ multiplex PCR, lists solely in-frame clones and lacks some. Among roughly 62,000 clones listed, over 80% were seen once. This receptor was identified in a man aged 30-40 years with COVID-19, enrolled during active disease. Sequencing was done on a sample of peripheral blood. This rearrangement joins TRBV7-9 to TRBJ1-6; D remains unclear. CDR3 amino acids: CASSRDNSPLHF. Here the CDR3 DNA reads TGTGCCAGCAGCCGGGATAATTCACCCCTCCACTTT.